This entry lists 14 T cell receptor beta chains sequenced from one sample in a study of cytomegalovirus exposure and HLA in healthy donors. The primer mix had 60 Vbeta and 13 Jbeta primers. Produced via immunoSEQ multiplex PCR; TCRdb's table is partial and in-frame only. The data contain approximately 110,000 clones, around 70% of them singletons. Sequences were obtained from PBMCs. The receptors come from a man aged 35-49 years in good health and CMV-seronegative.

V gene TRBV5-1 combines with J gene TRBJ2-3; 12 bases agree with TRBD2. Germline-derived CDR1 and CDR2 are SGHRS and YFSETQ. This CDR3 has 15 residues. V gave up 4 bases and J gave up 4 bases; unmatched junction bases: 4. The CDR3: CASSPRTSGADTQYF. CDR3 in DNA: TGCGCCAGCAGCCCCCGGACTAGCGGGGCAGATACGCAGTATTTT.

This clone has only one observation. CDR3 region: CASRRTSGDLDTQYF. The CDR3 bases are TGTGCCAGCAGACGGACTAGCGGCGACTTGGATACGCAGTATTTT. The chain combines TRBV6-5 with TRBJ2-3; 10 positions match TRBD2. The CDR3 covers 15 residues. The junction had 9 bases not matched to a gene; V was cut back by 6 bases and J by 6 bases. Germline values: CDR1 MNHEY, CDR2 SVGAGI.

This rearrangement joins TRBV27 to TRBJ1-1; 9 bases line up with TRBD1. The CDR3 length is 16 residues. The junction had 13 bases not matched to a gene; V was cut back by 6 bases and J by 5 bases. The V gene's germline CDR1 is MNHEY and CDR2 SMNVEV (reference sequence). The CDR3 loop reads CASRVQGALGITEAFF. The CDR3 DNA is TGTGCCAGCAGGGTACAGGGGGCGCTAGGGATAACTGAAGCTTTCTTT.

The genes are TRBV2 and TRBJ2-7; D unclear. V lost 6 bases to trimming and J lost 0 bases, with 6 bases between them. The CDR3 is 12 residues long. From germline, CDR1 is SNHLY and CDR2 FYNNEI. CDR3 nucleotide sequence: TGTGCCAGCAGAGAGAGCTCCTACGAGCAGTACTTC. Amino acid sequence: CASRESSYEQYF.

This chain connects TRBV18 to TRBJ2-1, with TRBD2 identical over 9 bases. Germline V CDR1 and CDR2: KGHSH, LQKENI. The trim removed 5 bases at V and 2 bases at J, leaving 7 bases unmatched. The CDR3 extends over 16 amino acids. The DNA of the CDR3 is TGTGCCAGCTCATCCTCTAGCGGGACCACCTACAATGAGCAGTTCTTC. Residues: CASSSSSGTTYNEQFF.

The rearrangement uses TRBV11-2 and TRBJ2-2; the match to TRBD2 covers 11 bases. V lost 4 bases to trimming and J lost 3 bases; unmatched junction nucleotides: 7. This CDR3 has 17 residues. CDR1 is SGHAT and CDR2 is FQNNGV in the germline V gene. CDR3 sequence (DNA): TGTGCCAGCAGCTCTCCTACTAGCGGGAGTTACACCGGGGAGCTGTTTTTT. It yields the protein CASSSPTSGSYTGELFF.

The rearrangement links TRBV19 to TRBJ1-1, with D unclear. Trimming left V 7 bases short and J 6 bases short, with 12 bases between. Germline CDR1 reads LNHDA; CDR2 reads SQIVND (reference sequence). The CDR3 covers 12 residues. The CDR3: CASMVGSAEAFF. The CDR3 coding sequence is TGTGCCAGTATGGTCGGGTCGGCTGAAGCTTTCTTT. The entire variable domain, with the rest obtained from reference TRBV19 and TRBJ1-1, is as follows: DGGITQSPKYLFRKEGQNVTLSCEQNLNHDAMYWYRQDPGQGLRLIYYSQIVNDFQKGDIAEGYSVSREKKESFPLTVTSAQKNPTAFYLCASMVGSAEAFFGQGTRLTVV.

The V and J genes are TRBV19 and TRBJ1-1; D is ambiguous. The germline gives CDR1 LNHDA, CDR2 SQIVND (reference sequence). There are 16 residues in the CDR3. Trimming stripped 5 bases from V and 1 base from J, with 17 bases between. CDR3 nucleotides: TGTGCCAGTAGTCCGAGGGTAGTGAGTGAGAACACTGAAGCTTTCTTT. Translated, it gives CASSPRVVSENTEAFF.

This rearrangement joins TRBV4-3 to TRBJ2-4, with TRBD2 matching 7 bases. The CDR3 sequence is 14 residues long. Germline loops: CDR1 LGHNA, CDR2 YSLEER. V was pared by 0 bases and J by 8 bases, with 4 bases of the junction left unmatched. The CDR3 is CASSQERGVHIQYF. The CDR3 DNA reads TGCGCCAGCAGCCAAGAACGGGGGGTGCACATTCAGTACTTC.

The chain has TRBV28 and TRBJ1-1; TRBD1 matches at 7 bases. Germline loops: CDR1 MDHEN, CDR2 SYDVKM. The length of the CDR3 is 16 residues. V was pared by 4 bases and J by 3 bases, with 11 bases of the junction left unmatched. CDR3 sequence (DNA): TGTGCCAGCAGTTCTCCGGGACAGAAGGGGTACACTGAAGCTTTCTTT. Protein product: CASSSPGQKGYTEAFF. Full variable domain (outside the CDR3, taken from reference TRBV28 and TRBJ1-1): DVKVTQSSRYLVKRTGEKVFLECVQDMDHENMFWYRQDPGLGLRLIYFSYDVKMKEKGDIPEGYSVSREKKERFSLILESASTNQTSMYLCASSSPGQKGYTEAFFGQGTRLTVV.

V usage is TRBV5-4 and J usage is TRBJ2-2, with 7 bases fitting TRBD1. The J segment lost 2 bases and the V segment lost 4 bases, leaving 5 bases of the junction unmatched. The CDR3 has 15 residues. The V gene's germline CDR1 is SGHNT and CDR2 YYREEE (reference sequence). DNA for the CDR3: TGTGCCAGCAGCCCCCGGGACAGAAACACCGGGGAGCTGTTTTTT. Protein product: CASSPRDRNTGELFF.

The chain combines TRBV13 with TRBJ1-2; 8 bases align to TRBD1. Germline trimming cut 3 bases from V and 5 bases from J; bases unmatched to any gene: 14. The CDR3 contains 17 residues. Per the germline V gene, CDR1 is PRHDT and CDR2 is FYEKMQ (reference sequence). CDR3 in amino acids: CASSFLDRGLLEYGYTF. CDR3 bases: TGTGCCAGCAGCTTCCTAGACAGGGGCCTGCTTGAGTATGGCTACACCTTC.

The chain combines TRBV6-5 with TRBJ1-1; 7 bases fit TRBD1. V lost 6 bases to trimming and J lost 5 bases; unmatched junction nucleotides: 3. Germline assignment: CDR1 MNHEY and CDR2 SVGAGI. The CDR3 covers 12 residues. DNA for the CDR3: TGTGCCAGCAGCCAGACAGGGACTGAAGCTTTCTTT. This sequence encodes CASSQTGTEAFF.

This chain links TRBV30 with TRBJ1-6; D may be TRBD1 (6 bases). Germline V gene data show CDR1 as GTSNPN and CDR2 as SVGIG (reference sequence). The ends were cut back, 3 bases at V and 0 bases at J, with 21 bases in the middle. This CDR3 has 19 residues. CDR3 loop: CAWSRTGQRGSSYNSPLHF. Written as DNA, the CDR3 is TGTGCCTGGAGCCGAACAGGGCAGAGGGGGAGCTCCTATAATTCACCCCTCCACTTT.